Below, 15 T cell receptor beta chains from the same sample are listed, as sequenced in a study of T cells after yellow fever vaccination (dated by TCRdb to the late 2010s). The method behind the library was 5' RACE. Sequencer: Illumina NovaSeq 6000. The public reads were run again by TCRdb, first through fastp at Q25 and then through MiXCR, and only productive beta chains were kept. Here each entry gathers all rows of one CDR3 protein and keeps the most common genes and DNA. Present in this sample are some 300,000 distinct CDR3 sequences, approximately 8% of which were seen just once. The ten largest make up 3% to 3.5% of the sample. The treatment or condition label, read with the paper, signifies: live attenuated yellow fever vaccine strain. This material consisted of CD4+ T cells sorted from PBMCs, taken 5 days after the yellow fever booster vaccination. These receptors originate from a man aged 18 to 29 who received the YFV17D yellow fever vaccine.

The chain employs TRBV5-4 and TRBJ1-1, with D perhaps TRBD1 (5 bases). The germline CDR1 and CDR2 sequences are SGHNT and YYREEE (reference sequence). The ends were cut back, 0 bases at V and 4 bases at J, with 10 bases in the middle. This CDR3 region has 14 residues. CDR3 DNA: TGTGCCAGCAGCTTGGCCGTGCAGGGCACTGAAGCTTTCTTT. This codes for CASSLAVQGTEAFF.

This clonotype was picked up many times. V and J are TRBV5-1 and TRBJ2-1; 9 bases fit TRBD2. Germline-derived CDR1 and CDR2 are SGHRS and YFSETQ. The CDR3 has 17 amino acids. J gave up 5 bases and V 5 bases, and 14 bases lay outside the gene matches. The CDR3 DNA is TGCGCCAGCAGTCGATCTCCACTAGCGGGCTATAACAATGAGCAGTTCTTC. Translating gives CASSRSPLAGYNNEQFF.

This clonotype was detected a few times. V and J are TRBV7-2 and TRBJ1-1; TRBD1 might be the D (5 bases). The CDR3 is 15 amino acids. In germline, CDR1 is SGHTA, CDR2 FQGNSA. The V end was cut by 5 bases, the J end by 5 bases, with 18 bases between. The CDR3 spells CASSPQAGMGTEAFF. The CDR3 region has the DNA TGTGCCAGCAGCCCCCAGGCAGGGATGGGGACTGAAGCTTTCTTT.

This chain joins TRBV11-3 and TRBJ2-1; D is perhaps TRBD1 (6 bases). Between the trimmed V and J ends, which lost 5 bases and 13 bases, there was a span of 15 bases. Germline V gives CDR1 SGHNT, CDR2 YENEEA. This CDR3 has 12 amino acids. The CDR3 protein is CASSRVGGHQFF. The CDR3 DNA sequence: TGTGCCAGCAGCCGGGTTGGGGGACATCAGTTCTTC.

The chain is built from TRBV5-1 and TRBJ2-7, with TRBD1 identical over 8 bases. In germline, CDR1 is SGHRS, CDR2 YFSETQ. J lost 1 base, V lost 2 bases, and 5 bases had no gene match. The CDR3 totals 15 residues. The CDR3 region has the DNA TGCGCCAGCAGCTTAACCGGGACAGGTTCCTACGAGCAGTACGTC. Translating it yields CASSLTGTGSYEQYV.

This chain joins TRBV6-1 and TRBJ2-3; D gene unclear. The length of the CDR3 is 14 residues. Germline CDR1 reads MNHNS; CDR2 reads SASEGT. The V and J ends lost 2 bases and 1 base respectively, with 7 bases between them. The CDR3 DNA follows: TGTGCCAGCAGTGAATATCCGGGCACAGATACGCAGTATTTT. Translation gives CASSEYPGTDTQYF.

In its sample, this clonotype was seen a few times. This rearrangement joins TRBV9 to TRBJ1-3; D unresolved. The germline V and J ends were trimmed by 0 bases and 7 bases, with 20 bases remaining between them. CDR1 and CDR2 (germline): SGDLS, YYNGEE. The CDR3 contains 17 residues. The CDR3 DNA reads as TGTGCCAGCAGCGTAGATTGGGGTGATTTATTTGGGAACACCATATATTTT. This codes for CASSVDWGDLFGNTIYF.

The genes are TRBV15 and TRBJ2-2; D not resolved. Trimming removed 4 bases at V and 6 bases at J, with 9 bases between. The germline V gene has CDR1 LNHNV and CDR2 YYDKDF (reference sequence). The CDR3 spans 13 residues. The CDR3 DNA follows: TGTGCCACCAGCACCGCTTTTTCCGGGGAGCTGTTTTTT. This translates into CATSTAFSGELFF.

This clonotype was detected ten times or more. The V call is TRBV6-2 or TRBV6-3, the J call TRBJ1-2; possibly TRBD1 for D (5 bases). This CDR3 contains 14 residues. The V gene lost 6 bases and the J gene lost 6 bases, with 17 bases spanning the gap. The germline V gene encodes CDR1 MNHEY and CDR2 SVGEGT. The CDR3 loop reads CASRTAGIFDGYTF. The CDR3 DNA sequence: TGTGCCAGCAGGACAGCAGGGATTTTTGATGGCTACACCTTC.

This clonotype occurred a few times. The chain has TRBV10-1 and TRBJ2-5; the D is unclear. In germline, CDR1 is WNHNN, CDR2 SYGVQD (reference sequence). This CDR3 has 15 amino acids. V lost 3 bases and J lost 4, with 15 bases in between. CDR3 protein: CASSDPGEGLETQYF. The CDR3 DNA reads TGCGCCAGCAGTGACCCAGGAGAAGGGCTAGAGACCCAGTACTTC.

This clonotype was counted ten times or more. The chain employs TRBV5-1 and TRBJ2-5; TRBD1 might be the D (7 bases). The germline gives CDR1 SGHRS, CDR2 YFSETQ. The V end lost 10 bases, the J end lost 5 bases, and 24 bases lay between the germline ends. This CDR3 region has 15 residues. CDR3 nucleotide sequence: TGCGCCGGACAGGCCAGGGCGGGTCGGGGGGAGACCCAGTACTTC. This encodes CAGQARAGRGETQYF.

The chain couples TRBV5-6 to TRBJ2-3; 8 bases are shared with TRBD2. The CDR3 extends over 13 amino acids. CDR1 SGHDT and CDR2 YYEEEE come from the germline V gene. With V trimmed by 9 bases and J by 5 bases, 8 bases remained unmatched. CDR3 loop: CATAGGRLDTQYF. The CDR3 nucleotides are TGTGCCACGGCGGGGGGCAGGCTAGATACGCAGTATTTT.

The chain couples TRBV24-1 to TRBJ1-1; unclear D gene. Trimming took off 4 bases at V and 6 bases at J, with 14 bases between the two ends. Germline loops: CDR1 KGHDR, CDR2 SFDVKD. CDR3 length: 14 amino acids. The CDR3 spells CATSDPGRSAEAFF. The CDR3 DNA sequence: TGTGCCACCAGTGACCCTGGGAGATCGGCTGAAGCTTTCTTT.

This clonotype was observed a handful of times. This chain connects TRBV9 to TRBJ1-3, with D hard to call. The germline CDR1 and CDR2 sequences are SGDLS and YYNGEE. V was pared by 5 bases and J by 2 bases, with 14 bases between. The CDR3 totals 15 residues. This CDR3 reads CASSTQRLAGNTIYF. In DNA form, the CDR3 reads TGTGCCAGCAGTACTCAAAGGCTCGCTGGAAACACCATATATTTT.

In regard to this clonotype: One junction end does not reproduce the germline sequence, and a read error may be involved. This sequence joins TRBV12-3 or TRBV12-4 and TRBJ2-3; 7 nucleotides match TRBD2. CDR3 length: 11 amino acids. For the CDR3, the DNA is TGTGCCAGCAGTGTAGCGGGCACGCAGTATTTT. The encoded protein is CASSVAGTQYF.